Described below is a single T cell receptor (beta chain) sequence and its context. The data were obtained in a study of blood T cell repertoires in COVID-19. Study-wide context: The United States, Italy and Spain provided the acute and convalescent COVID-19 samples.

Residents of about 25 US areas, aged roughly 18 to 89 years, made up the participants. Allocation to cohorts depended on clinical history reported by the participants. As processed by the authors: Nucleated cell number was recorded as an estimate derived from reference gene primer amplification. Only in-frame clones appear in the TCRdb table, and some are missing; sequencing was by immunoSEQ multiplex PCR. That table is the source of V, J and clone size, and D and trimming were worked out from the DNA. The data hold approximately 480,000 clones, with about nine tenths observed a single time. The sequence derives from a woman aged 18-35 years who had recovered from COVID-19. Sequenced material: PBMCs or T cells enriched from blood (not recorded which).

The DNA for the CDR3 is TGTGCCAGCAGGCCGACGGGACAAAACAATCAGCCCCAGCATTTT. It encodes CASRPTGQNNQPQHF. The chain couples TRBV6-5 to TRBJ1-5, with D perhaps TRBD1 (6 bases). This CDR3 is 15 amino acids long. The V gene's germline CDR1 is MNHEY and CDR2 SVGAGI. Trimming cost V 6 bases and J 3 bases, with 15 bases left between them.